This is a list of T cell receptor beta chains from one sample in a study of blood T cell repertoires in COVID-19. Using immunoSEQ multiplex PCR, the repertoire was profiled, and TCRdb retains in-frame clones only, with some absent. The sample has approximately 170,000 clones, less than 85% seen once. The sample was PBMCs or T cells enriched from blood (not recorded which). The origin of the receptors is a woman aged 45-65 years who had recovered from COVID-19. Both conserved end residues are part of each CDR3. D genes are given only for firm matches. Size tells how often a clone was seen (once, few, many) or the class of an expanded clone, and some rows leave it out.

D,V,size,J,DNA,CDR3
NA,TRBV27,NA,TRBJ2-1,TGTGCCAGCAGCGACACTCCGGGAAACTCCTACAATGAGCAGTTCTTC,CASSDTPGNSYNEQFF
TRBD1,TRBV19,NA,TRBJ2-2,TGTGCCAGTAGTTCGGGACAGACGAACACCGGGGAGCTGTTTTTT,CASSSGQTNTGELFF
NA,TRBV2,NA,TRBJ2-1,TGTGCCACCTCCACGCAGCGACCATACAATGAGCAGTTCTTC,CATSTQRPYNEQFF
NA,TRBV4-3,few,TRBJ1-3,TGCGCCAGCAGCCAAGATCTGGCCAAGAACTCTGGAAACACCATATATTTT,CASSQDLAKNSGNTIYF
NA,TRBV28,NA,TRBJ1-6,TGTGCCAGCAGTCCCCCCGGGCAGGGCAAGTCACCCCTCCACTTT,CASSPPGQGKSPLHF
TRBD2,TRBV2,once,TRBJ2-2,TGTGCCAGCAGATTAGCGGGAGGGACGAACACCGGGGAGCTGTTTTTT,CASRLAGGTNTGELFF
TRBD1,TRBV3-1/TRBV3-2,NA,TRBJ1-3,TGTGCCAGCGGACAGGGGCCCATCTCTGGAAACACCATATATTTT,CASGQGPISGNTIYF
TRBD2,TRBV11-3,NA,TRBJ2-5,TGTGCCAGCGGACCGGGACTAGCGCCCGCGGAGACCCAGTACTTC,CASGPGLAPAETQYF
NA,TRBV28,NA,TRBJ1-3,TGTGCCAGCAGTCAAACTTTGACAGCCCAGGGCACCATATATTTT,CASSQTLTAQGTIYF
TRBD1,TRBV7-9,NA,TRBJ1-4,TGTGCCACAGGGACAGGCGTTGAAAAACTGTTTTTT,CATGTGVEKLFF
NA,TRBV27,NA,TRBJ1-2,TGTGCCAGCAGCCTAGGGGCCCTAGGGGCTTATGGCTACACCTTC,CASSLGALGAYGYTF
NA,TRBV19,few,TRBJ1-6,TGTGCCAGTAGTCCCGGGGTCCTTAATTCACCCCTCCACTTT,CASSPGVLNSPLHF
NA,TRBV5-1,NA,TRBJ1-1,TGCGCCAGCAGCCCGCGGGGGCGAGGGAACACTGAAGCTTTCTTT,CASSPRGRGNTEAFF
TRBD2,TRBV7-9,once,TRBJ2-5,TGTGCCAGCAGCTCGAGACTAGCGGAAGAGACCCAGTACTTC,CASSSRLAEETQYF
NA,TRBV7-8,NA,TRBJ1-5,TGTGCCAGCAGCTGGGGGGGGCGCGGGAGCAATCAGCCCCAGCATTTT,CASSWGGRGSNQPQHF
TRBD1,TRBV18,once,TRBJ1-1,TGTGCCAGCTCACCGACAGGGGGCACTGAAGCTTTCTTT,CASSPTGGTEAFF
NA,TRBV7-3,NA,TRBJ1-4,TGTGCCAGCAGCTTAAGAGCTGCAACTAATGAAAAACTGTTTTTT,CASSLRAATNEKLFF
TRBD1,TRBV11-3,NA,TRBJ1-6,TGTGCCAGCAGTTACAGGGGTGATTCACCCCTCCACTTT,CASSYRGDSPLHF
TRBD1,TRBV28,NA,TRBJ1-4,TGTGCCAGCAGTCCCGGACAGGGGTACTACGAAAAACTGTTTTTT,CASSPGQGYYEKLFF
TRBD2,TRBV5-1,NA,TRBJ2-5,TGCGCCAGCAGCTTGGGTGGACTAGCGGAGACCCAGTACTTC,CASSLGGLAETQYF
TRBD1,TRBV19,NA,TRBJ1-5,TGTGCCAGTAGTAAGGGACAGGCCAGCAATCAGCCCCAGCATTTT,CASSKGQASNQPQHF
NA,TRBV7-9,few,TRBJ1-5,TGTGCCAGCAACAGTTTCAATCAGCCCCAGCATTTT,CASNSFNQPQHF
NA,TRBV4-3,once,TRBJ2-5,TGCGCCAGCAGCCTCGTCGGGGGAGAGACCCAGTACTTC,CASSLVGGETQYF
NA,TRBV5-1,NA,TRBJ1-5,TGCGCCAGCAGCTTGGGTCCGGGGTATCAGCCCCAGCATTTT,CASSLGPGYQPQHF
NA,TRBV10-1,few,TRBJ1-1,TGCGCCAGCAGCGGGAATGGGAGGCCTGAAGCTTTCTTT,CASSGNGRPEAFF
NA,TRBV5-5,NA,TRBJ2-3,TGTGCCAGCAGGGCCCGGGAGCGCACAGATACGCAGTATTTT,CASRARERTDTQYF
TRBD2,TRBV24-1,NA,TRBJ2-1,TGTGCCACCAGTGACCCCAGGGAGGGAATCAATGAGCAGTTCTTC,CATSDPREGINEQFF
TRBD1,TRBV7-2,once,TRBJ1-2,TGTGCCAGCAGCCCAGGACAGGGGGCTAACTATGGCTACACCTTC,CASSPGQGANYGYTF
TRBD2,TRBV3-1/TRBV3-2,NA,TRBJ2-3,TGTGCCAGCAGCTGGCAGCGGGGGATCACAGATACGCAGTATTTT,CASSWQRGITDTQYF
TRBD2,TRBV25-1,few,TRBJ2-1,TGTGCCAGCAGTGAAGCGGGACTAGCGGCCGGTGAGCAGTTCTTC,CASSEAGLAAGEQFF
TRBD1,TRBV9,NA,TRBJ1-1,TGTGCCAGCAGCGCCGGGACAGTCTCGAATGATGAAGCTTTCTTT,CASSAGTVSNDEAFF
TRBD2,TRBV14,NA,TRBJ2-1,TGTGCCAGCAGGCAACTAGCGGGGGGCGGGGAGCAGTTCTTC,CASRQLAGGGEQFF
TRBD1,TRBV7-8,once,TRBJ2-1,TGTGCCAGCAGCCGAGGACAGGGGGCCAATGAGCAGTTCTTC,CASSRGQGANEQFF
NA,TRBV9,NA,TRBJ1-1,TGTGCCAGCAGCCTAAATGATATTTCCCCCACTGAAGCTTTCTTT,CASSLNDISPTEAFF
TRBD1,TRBV6-2/TRBV6-3,NA,TRBJ1-2,TGTGCCAGCAGTTCGATCGATACGGACAGGAACTATGGCTACACCTTC,CASSSIDTDRNYGYTF
NA,TRBV7-8,NA,TRBJ1-5,TGTGCCAGCAGCTTAGGTCGGATGGGGGGGATTAGTAATCAGCCCCAGCATTTT,CASSLGRMGGISNQPQHF
NA,TRBV2,NA,TRBJ1-4,TGTGCCAGCAGAGGCCGGTCCGGGAATGAAAAACTGTTTTTT,CASRGRSGNEKLFF
TRBD1,TRBV5-6,NA,TRBJ2-3,TGTGCCAGCAGCATCCTCGGGGACAGGGGGGATACGCAGTATTTT,CASSILGDRGDTQYF
TRBD1,TRBV7-8,NA,TRBJ1-2,TGTGCCAGCAGCTTCGGGACAGCTAACTATGGCTACACCTTC,CASSFGTANYGYTF
NA,TRBV7-9,NA,TRBJ1-1,TGTGCCAGCAGCTTATCGTGGTATGGAGACACTGAAGCTTTCTTT,CASSLSWYGDTEAFF
NA,TRBV6-5,few,TRBJ1-4,TGTGCCAGCAGTTACTCCCTAACTAATGGCGGACTGTTTTTT,CASSYSLTNGGLFF
TRBD2,TRBV5-4,many,TRBJ2-5,TGTGCCAGCAGCTTGCGGACTAGCGGGAGGGGAGAGACCCAGTACTTC,CASSLRTSGRGETQYF
TRBD2,TRBV30,few,TRBJ2-1,TGTGCCTCGCCCCGAGGCGGGAGGACCTACAATGAGCAGTTCTTC,CASPRGGRTYNEQFF
NA,TRBV5-6,NA,TRBJ1-2,TGTGCCAGCAGCCCCGCCGGGGGGTCTGTGCATGGCTACACCTTC,CASSPAGGSVHGYTF
TRBD1,TRBV11-2,NA,TRBJ1-2,TGTGCCAGCAGCCCACGACAGGGGGACTATGGCTACACCTTC,CASSPRQGDYGYTF
NA,TRBV3-1/TRBV3-2,NA,TRBJ2-5,TGTGCCAGCAGCCAAGAGTGCGGGACCGCGGTTGAGGTAGAGACCCAGTACTTC,CASSQECGTAVEVETQYF
NA,TRBV30,NA,TRBJ2-1,TGTGCCTGGACGAAGGGAAGGGGGGAGCAGTTCTTC,CAWTKGRGEQFF
NA,TRBV19,NA,TRBJ1-4,TGTGCCAGTAGTATCCCCAACAGAAGGGAAAAACTGTTTTTT,CASSIPNRREKLFF